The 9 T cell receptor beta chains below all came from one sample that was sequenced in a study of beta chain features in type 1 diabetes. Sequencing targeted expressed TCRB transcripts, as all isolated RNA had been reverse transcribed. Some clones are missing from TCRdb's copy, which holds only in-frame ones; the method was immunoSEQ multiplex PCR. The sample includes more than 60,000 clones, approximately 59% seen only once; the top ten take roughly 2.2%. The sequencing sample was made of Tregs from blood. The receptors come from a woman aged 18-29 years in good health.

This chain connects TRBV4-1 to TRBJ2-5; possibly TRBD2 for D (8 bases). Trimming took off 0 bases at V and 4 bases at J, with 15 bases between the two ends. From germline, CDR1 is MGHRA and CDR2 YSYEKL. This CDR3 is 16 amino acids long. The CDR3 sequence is CASSQDGLAGGETQYF. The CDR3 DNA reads TGCGCCAGCAGCCAAGACGGACTAGCAGGGGGAGAGACCCAGTACTTC.

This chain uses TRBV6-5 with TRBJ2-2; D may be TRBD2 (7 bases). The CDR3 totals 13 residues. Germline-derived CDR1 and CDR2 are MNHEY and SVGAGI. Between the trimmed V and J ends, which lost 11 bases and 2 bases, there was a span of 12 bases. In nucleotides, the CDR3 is TGTGCCCTCGGGGGGCTAAACACCGGGGAGCTGTTTTTT. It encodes CALGGLNTGELFF.

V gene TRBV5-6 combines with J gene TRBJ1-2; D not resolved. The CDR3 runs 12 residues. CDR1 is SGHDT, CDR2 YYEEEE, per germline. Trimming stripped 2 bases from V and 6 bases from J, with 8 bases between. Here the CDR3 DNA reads TGTGCCAGCAGCTTAAACAGAAATGGCTACACCTTC. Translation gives CASSLNRNGYTF.

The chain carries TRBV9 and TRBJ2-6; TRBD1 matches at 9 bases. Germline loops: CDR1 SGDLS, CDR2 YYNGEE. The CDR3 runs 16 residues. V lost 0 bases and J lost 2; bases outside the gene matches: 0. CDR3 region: CASSVGQGAGANVLTF. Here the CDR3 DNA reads TGTGCCAGCAGCGTAGGACAGGGGGCTGGGGCCAACGTCCTGACTTTC.

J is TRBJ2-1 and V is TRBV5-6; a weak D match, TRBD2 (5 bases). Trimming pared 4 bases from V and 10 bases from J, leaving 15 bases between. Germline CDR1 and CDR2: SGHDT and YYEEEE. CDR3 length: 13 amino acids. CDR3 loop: CASSKVHTGEQFF. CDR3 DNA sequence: TGTGCCAGCAGCAAGGTCCATACGGGGGAGCAGTTCTTC. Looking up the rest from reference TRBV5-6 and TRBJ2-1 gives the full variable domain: DAGVTQSPTHLIKTRGQQVTLRCSPKSGHDTVSWYQQALGQGPQFIFQYYEEEERQRGNFPDRFSGHQFPNYSSELNVNALLLGDSALYLCASSKVHTGEQFFGPGTRLTVL.

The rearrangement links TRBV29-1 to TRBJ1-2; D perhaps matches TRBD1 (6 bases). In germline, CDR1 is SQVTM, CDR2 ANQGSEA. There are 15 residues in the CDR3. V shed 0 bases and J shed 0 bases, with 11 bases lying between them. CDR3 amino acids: CSVEDRTVANYGYTF. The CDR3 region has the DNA TGCAGCGTTGAAGACCGGACAGTTGCTAACTATGGCTACACCTTC. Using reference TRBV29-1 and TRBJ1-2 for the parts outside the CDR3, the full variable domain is SAVISQKPSRDICQRGTSLTIQCQVDSQVTMMFWYRQQPGQSLTLIATANQGSEATYESGFVIDKFPISRPNLTFSTLTVSNMSPEDSSIYLCSVEDRTVANYGYTFGSGTRLTVV.

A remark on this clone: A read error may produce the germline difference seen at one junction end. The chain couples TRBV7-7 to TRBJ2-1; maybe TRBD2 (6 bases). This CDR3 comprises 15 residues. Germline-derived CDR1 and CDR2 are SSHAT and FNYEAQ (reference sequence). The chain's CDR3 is CASSRDGSSYNEQFF. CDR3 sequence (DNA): TGTGCTAGCAGCAGGGACGGGAGCTCCTACAATGAGCAGTTCTTC.

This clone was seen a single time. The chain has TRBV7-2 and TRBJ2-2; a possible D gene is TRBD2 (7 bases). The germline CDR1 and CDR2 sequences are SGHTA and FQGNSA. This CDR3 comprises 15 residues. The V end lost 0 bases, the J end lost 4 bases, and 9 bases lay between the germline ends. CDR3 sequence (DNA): TGTGCCAGCAGCTTAGCGGGAGGGGGCACCGGGGAGCTGTTTTTT. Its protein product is CASSLAGGGTGELFF.

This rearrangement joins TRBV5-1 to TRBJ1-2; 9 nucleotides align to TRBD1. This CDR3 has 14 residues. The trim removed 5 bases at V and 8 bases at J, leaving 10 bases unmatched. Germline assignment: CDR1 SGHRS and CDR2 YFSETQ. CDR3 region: CASSTGQGRGGYTF. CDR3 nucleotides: TGCGCCAGCAGTACCGGACAGGGGAGAGGAGGCTACACCTTC.